The table lists the clone carrying this TCR beta chain with a count of one. In the original workflow: Amplification with reference gene primers provided the estimates of nucleated cell counts. The data were produced by immunoSEQ multiplex PCR, yet TCRdb's version contains in-frame clones alone and is incomplete. V and J calls plus clone size are reproduced from that table; the DNA served to infer D and trimming. Of about 22,000 clones detected, approximately 80% appear once; the ten largest clones hold over 20%. These data originate in a study of blood T cell repertoires in COVID-19. Study summary: The United States, Italy and Spain were the sources of the acute and convalescent COVID-19 samples. T cells, B-cell-depleted T cells, or PBMCs supplied cDNA or gDNA.

From germline, CDR1 is MNHEY and CDR2 SVGAGI. This CDR3 region has 14 residues. Unmatched junction bases numbered 5, after V lost 4 bases and J lost 7 bases. This TCR was sampled from a man of 80 years or more with active or convalescent COVID-19. Sequenced sample: peripheral blood. The chain combines TRBV6-5 with TRBJ2-1; 9 nucleotides match TRBD1. The CDR3 spells CASSLLTGGNEQFF. Here the CDR3 DNA reads TGTGCCAGCAGTTTACTGACAGGGGGTAATGAGCAGTTCTTC.